Listed below are T cell receptor beta chains from one sample, sequenced in a study of cytotoxic CD8 clonotypes in ibrutinib-treated CLL. Produced via immunoSEQ multiplex PCR; TCRdb's table is partial and in-frame only. Of 300,000 to 400,000 clones in the sample, 67% are singletons; the top ten hold about 5.9%. The material sequenced was PBMCs, taken after 36 months of ibrutinib treatment. The receptors stem from a human donor with chronic lymphocytic leukemia. Each CDR3 is given with its conserved first and last residue. D genes are given only for firm matches. Only some rows state a clone size, as once, few, many or a class for expanded clones.

.,TRBJ1-5,TRBV7-6,.,TGTGCCAGCAGCTTAGCGATTGGAGATCCCCAGCATTTT,CASSLAIGDPQHF
.,TRBJ1-5,TRBV28,few,TGTGCCAGCACTCCCCTTCTGGGGGGCTATAGCAATCAGCCCCAGCATTTT,CASTPLLGGYSNQPQHF
TRBD1,TRBJ2-7,TRBV2,few,TGTGCCAGCAGCGGACAGGGCTTCTACGAGCAGTACTTC,CASSGQGFYEQYF
.,TRBJ2-3,TRBV29-1,.,TGCAGCGGGGGGCGGGAGCAGACAGATACGCAGTATTTT,CSGGREQTDTQYF
TRBD2,TRBJ2-7,TRBV5-6,.,TGTGCCAGCAGCCCTGGACTAGCGGGGGGAATGGAGCAGTACTTC,CASSPGLAGGMEQYF
.,TRBJ2-7,TRBV11-2,.,TGTGCCAGCAGCTTAGGATACTACGAGCAGTACTTC,CASSLGYYEQYF
TRBD2,TRBJ2-7,TRBV4-2,.,TGTGCCAGCACCCCATCCCTAGCGGGGGGGCGTGAGCAGTACTTC,CASTPSLAGGREQYF
.,TRBJ1-6,TRBV2,.,TGTGCCAGCAGTAAGACAGGTGTGAATTCACCCCTCCACTTT,CASSKTGVNSPLHF
.,TRBJ2-6,TRBV19,.,TGTGCCAGTAGTATGGCGGGGGCCGGGGCCAACGTCCTGACTTTC,CASSMAGAGANVLTF
.,TRBJ1-4,TRBV29-1,.,TGCAGCGTTGAGGCGTTTGGGGGGAAGCTGTTTTTT,CSVEAFGGKLFF
.,TRBJ1-1,TRBV7-8,.,TGTGCCAGCAGCTTATTCGGGCCCGTGAGCACTGAAGCTTTCTTT,CASSLFGPVSTEAFF
TRBD2,TRBJ2-2,TRBV29-1,few,TGCAGCGACGGACAGGGTTTCGGGACTAGCGGGAGGCAGGGGAACACCGGGGAGCTGTTTTTT,CSDGQGFGTSGRQGNTGELFF
TRBD1,TRBJ2-7,TRBV19,.,TGTGCCAGTAGTCGGTTCGGGACAGGGATCTCCGAGCAGTACTTC,CASSRFGTGISEQYF
TRBD2,TRBJ2-1,TRBV9,.,TGTGCCAGCAGCGTACTAGCGGCACTTGGGAATGAGCAGTTCTTC,CASSVLAALGNEQFF
.,TRBJ2-4,TRBV4-1,.,TGCGCCAGCAGCCAAACCCCCCGGGGGCTGGTAGCCAAAAACATTCAGTACTTC,CASSQTPRGLVAKNIQYF
.,TRBJ2-2,TRBV11-2,few,TGTGCCAGCAGCTTAGGTGGGATAATCGGGGAGCTGTTTTTT,CASSLGGIIGELFF
.,TRBJ2-1,TRBV2,.,TGTGCCAGCAGTGAGCCCATGGTACATACCTGGGGTGAGCAGTTCTTC,CASSEPMVHTWGEQFF
.,TRBJ2-3,TRBV5-1,.,TGCGCCAGCAGCTTGCCCCAGGGCCGAAGCACAGATACGCAGTATTTT,CASSLPQGRSTDTQYF
.,TRBJ2-7,TRBV9,.,TGTGCCAGCAGCGTCAGATCCTACGAGCAGTACTTC,CASSVRSYEQYF
TRBD1,TRBJ1-5,TRBV4-1,.,TGCGCCAGCAGCACCGGGACAGGGGGCTATAGCAATCAGCCCCAGCATTTT,CASSTGTGGYSNQPQHF
TRBD1,TRBJ2-4,TRBV29-1,.,TGCAGCGTTGGACAGGGGGGAAACATTCAGTACTTC,CSVGQGGNIQYF
.,TRBJ1-2,TRBV28,.,TGTGCCAGCAGTAGAGACAGATATGGCTACACCTTC,CASSRDRYGYTF
.,TRBJ2-3,TRBV11-2,.,TGTGCCAGCAGCTTAGATAGAGCTAGTGGGGATACGCAGTATTTT,CASSLDRASGDTQYF
TRBD2,TRBJ2-1,TRBV11-1,.,TGTGCCAGCGAAGTTGAGCGGGGGTACAATGAGCAGTTCTTC,CASEVERGYNEQFF
TRBD2,TRBJ2-7,TRBV2,.,TGTGCCGGGCCAATCCGGGAGGCTTTCTACGAGCAGTACTTC,CAGPIREAFYEQYF
.,TRBJ2-5,TRBV9,.,TGTGCCAGCAGCGTAGACCGGTCCGCGTGGAGTGAGACCCAGTACTTC,CASSVDRSAWSETQYF
TRBD1,TRBJ2-7,TRBV10-2,.,TGCGCCAGCAGTGAGTCTCGACAGGGGGCATGGGAGCAGTACTTC,CASSESRQGAWEQYF
TRBD2,TRBJ2-3,TRBV7-3,.,TGTGCCAGCAGCTTCGGACTAGCGGACACAGATACGCAGTATTTT,CASSFGLADTDTQYF
TRBD1,TRBJ2-2,TRBV18,.,TGTGCCAGCTCACCAGTTTCCACAGGGGTGATTCCCGGGGAGCTGTTTTTT,CASSPVSTGVIPGELFF
TRBD1,TRBJ2-7,TRBV13,.,TGTGCCAGCAGGCCCCCCGGGACAGGGTTCCACTACGAGCAGTACTTC,CASRPPGTGFHYEQYF
.,TRBJ2-7,TRBV5-1,.,TGCGCCAGCAGGCTAGGCCCCCAGCAGTACTTC,CASRLGPQQYF
.,TRBJ2-1,TRBV7-9,.,TGTGCCAGCAGCTTAAAGCGGGATGAGCAGTTCTTC,CASSLKRDEQFF
TRBD2,TRBJ2-5,TRBV29-1,.,TGCAGCGTTGAAGGATTAGCGGGGGGGCCTTGGCAAGAGACCCAGTACTTC,CSVEGLAGGPWQETQYF
.,TRBJ2-7,TRBV9,.,TGTGCCAGCAGCGTAGGAGGCCCTTACTCCTCCTACGAGCAGTACTTC,CASSVGGPYSSYEQYF
.,TRBJ2-7,TRBV4-1,.,TGCGCCAGCAGCCAGGGTCGTAGCGAGCAGTACTTC,CASSQGRSEQYF
.,TRBJ1-2,TRBV6-6,.,TGTGCCAGCAGTTACGCGAGCAACTGGGGGTCTGAGGGCTACACCTTC,CASSYASNWGSEGYTF
.,TRBJ1-2,TRBV27,.,TGTGCCAGCAGTTACGACAGAAACTATGGCTACACCTTC,CASSYDRNYGYTF
TRBD2,TRBJ2-7,TRBV4-3,.,TGCGCCAGCAGCTACCACACCGGGACTAGCGGGGGAACCTACGAGCAGTACTTC,CASSYHTGTSGGTYEQYF
.,TRBJ2-7,TRBV11-2,.,TGTGCCAGCAGCCGTTCCGGGACGGGACTCTACGAGCAGTACTTC,CASSRSGTGLYEQYF
.,TRBJ2-7,TRBV7-6,.,TGTGCCAGCAGCCCCGACAGGAGATACTACGAGCAGTACTTC,CASSPDRRYYEQYF
TRBD2,TRBJ2-2,TRBV9,few,TGTGCCAGCAGCGTAGGGGGGACTAGAGCCGGGGAGCTGTTTTTT,CASSVGGTRAGELFF
TRBD1,TRBJ1-4,TRBV2,once,TGTGCCAGCAGCGGGGACAGCTCTGATGAAAAACTGTTTTTT,CASSGDSSDEKLFF
TRBD1,TRBJ1-1,TRBV5-1,.,TGCGCCAGCAGCTTGGAGGGACAGATGAACACTGAAGCTTTCTTT,CASSLEGQMNTEAFF
.,TRBJ1-1,TRBV18,.,TGTGCCAGCTCACTCAAGGGGGGTGGCCCCGCGAACACTGAAGCTTTCTTT,CASSLKGGGPANTEAFF
.,TRBJ2-2,TRBV5-1,.,TGCGCCAGCAGCTTGGTCCGGGGAGCCGGGGAGCTGTTTTTT,CASSLVRGAGELFF
TRBD1,TRBJ1-1,TRBV15,.,TGTGCCACCAGCAGAGATCGGACAGGGGACACTGAAGCTTTCTTT,CATSRDRTGDTEAFF
.,TRBJ1-4,TRBV5-6,once,TGTGCCAGCAGCTTCTGGGTAACTAATGAAAAACTGTTTTTT,CASSFWVTNEKLFF
.,TRBJ2-4,TRBV28,.,TGTGCCAGCAGGACTCTACAGGGTTTAGGCAAAAACATTCAGTACTTC,CASRTLQGLGKNIQYF
.,TRBJ2-5,TRBV6-5,.,TGTGCCAGCGGTTTCAAGCAAGAGACCCAGTACTTC,CASGFKQETQYF
TRBD1,TRBJ1-4,TRBV7-6,.,TGTGCCAGCAGCCAAACGGACAGGTCGGGTGAAAAACTGTTTTTT,CASSQTDRSGEKLFF